The T cell receptor (beta chain) described here comes from a study of response to subunit inactivated influenza vaccine. Findings of the study overall: The authors put forward the suggestion that each seasonal influenza vaccination may bring in only a limited number of new T cells.

Each CDR3 protein gets one entry after TCRdb re-called the RT-PCR reads with MiXCR. The sample holds 450,000 to 700,000 distinct CDR3 sequences, approximately 14% seen once. V shed 0 bases and J shed 1 base, with 4 bases lying between them. CDR3 length: 13 amino acids. Germline CDR1 is SGDLS and CDR2 is YYNGEE. This clonotype was detected many times. Antigen: not known. The chain is built from TRBV9 and TRBJ2-5; no clear D gene. The sequence came from a man between 50 and 59 years old who received an inactivated influenza vaccine. Sequenced material: PBMCs from blood, taken 11 to 12 days after vaccination. In nucleotides, the CDR3 is TGTGCCAGCAGCGTAGGACCCCAAGAGACCCAGTACTTC. It encodes CASSVGPQETQYF.